This T cell receptor (beta chain) comes out of a study of regulatory T cells in long-lasting Graves disease. Study-level points and caveats: When disease was persistent, TRBV28, TRBJ1-2 and TRBJ2-5 were the favored segments. TCR diversity was lower in persistent Graves' patients than in newly diagnosed ones. Shared public clonotypes totalled 2,741 in persistent patients, compared with just under 1,000 in new patients.

This clonotype showed up many times. Its specificity is not known. The TCR beta library used iRepertoire HTBI primers with Arm-PCR amplification of CDR3. A single record per CDR3 protein comes from TCRdb applying MiXCR to the multiplex PCR reads. The sample lists 250,000 or so distinct CDR3 sequences, around 20% occurring once. The length of the CDR3 is 16 residues. Unmatched junction bases numbered 7, after V lost 4 bases and J lost 0 bases. Germline V gene sequence: CDR1 LGHDT, CDR2 YNNKEL (reference sequence). Documented time point: newly diagnosed GD, antithyroid drugs for less than 3 months. Construction of the TCR library relied on RNA isolated from PBMCs. The authors drew patients from an endocrinology department in Xi'an, China.

This clonotype was sampled from a female donor with Graves disease. The chain recombines TRBV3-1 with TRBJ2-3; 7 bases fit TRBD2. The source material was peripheral blood mononuclear cells (PBMCs), sampled at new diagnosis, from a patient treated with antithyroid drugs. The CDR3 spells CASSPLLATSTDTQYF. In DNA, the CDR3 is TGTGCCAGCAGCCCCCTACTAGCGACTAGCACAGATACGCAGTATTTT.